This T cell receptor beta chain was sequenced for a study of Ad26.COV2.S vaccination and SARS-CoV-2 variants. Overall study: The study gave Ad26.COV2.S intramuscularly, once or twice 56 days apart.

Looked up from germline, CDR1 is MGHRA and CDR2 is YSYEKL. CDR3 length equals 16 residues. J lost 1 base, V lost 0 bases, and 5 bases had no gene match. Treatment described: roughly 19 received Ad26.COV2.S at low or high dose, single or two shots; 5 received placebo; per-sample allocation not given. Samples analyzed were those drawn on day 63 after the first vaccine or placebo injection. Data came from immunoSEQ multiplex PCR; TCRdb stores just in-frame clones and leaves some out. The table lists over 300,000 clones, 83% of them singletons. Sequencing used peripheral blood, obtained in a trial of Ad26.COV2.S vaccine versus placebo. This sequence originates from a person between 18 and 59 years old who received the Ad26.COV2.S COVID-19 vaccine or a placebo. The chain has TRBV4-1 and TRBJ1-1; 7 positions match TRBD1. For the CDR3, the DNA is TGCGCCAGCAGCCAAGATCTGAGACAGGGGAACACTGAAGCTTTCTTT. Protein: CASSQDLRQGNTEAFF.